Presented here are 6 T cell receptor beta chains from one specimen sequenced in a study of T-cell memory formation after mild COVID-19. One entry per CDR3 protein results from TCRdb running MiXCR on the 5' RACE reads. The profile shows about 190,000 distinct CDR3 sequences, around 20% of them singletons. The sample comprised PBMCs or a T cell subset sorted from them (not recorded which). The origin of the receptors is an adult woman who had mild COVID-19 (a few samples of this study predate the infection). Cell type and time point are not known.

This clonotype was counted a few times. This chain joins TRBV29-1 and TRBJ1-2, with D uncertain. Germline V gene sequence: CDR1 SQVTM, CDR2 ANQGSEA. The CDR3 sequence is 12 residues long. V was trimmed by 7 bases and J by 8 bases, leaving 17 bases between them. The CDR3 region is CSANTKGRGYTF. The CDR3 bases are TGCAGCGCCAACACTAAGGGAAGAGGCTACACCTTC.

The chain recombines TRBV12-3 or TRBV12-4 with TRBJ2-1; no definite D call. V lost 0 bases to trimming and J lost 5 bases, with 5 bases between them. This CDR3 is 13 amino acids long. The chain's CDR3 is CASSLARDNEQFF. The CDR3 nucleotides read TGTGCCAGCAGTTTAGCCCGGGACAATGAGCAGTTCTTC.

This chain joins TRBV12-3 or TRBV12-4 and TRBJ1-1, with 7 bases that match TRBD1. This CDR3 spans 13 amino acids. After removal of 6 bases from V and 4 bases from J, the junction contained 5 bases not matched to a gene. CDR3 sequence reads: CASRRQGFTEAFF. The CDR3 bases are TGTGCCAGCAGGAGACAGGGATTCACTGAAGCTTTCTTT.

This clonotype was seen a handful of times. CDR3: CASSSPSRGPMNTEAFF. The CDR3 DNA is TGTGCCAGTAGTTCTCCCAGCAGGGGGCCGATGAACACTGAAGCTTTCTTT. This sequence joins TRBV19 and TRBJ1-1; 8 bases fit TRBD1. CDR1 is LNHDA, CDR2 SQIVND, per germline (reference sequence). This CDR3 region has 17 residues. V shed 5 bases and J 0 bases; nucleotides not matched to a gene: 11.

This clonotype was picked up many times. The V call is TRBV10-3, the J call TRBJ2-1, with 7 nucleotides matching TRBD2. The junction had 18 bases not matched to a gene; V was cut back by 5 bases and J by 2 bases. Germline V CDR1 and CDR2: ENHRY, SYGVKD. The CDR3 length is 19 residues. The CDR3 region has the DNA TGTGCCATCAGTTCTCGAGCGCTCGGGACTGCGGGGGCCTACAATGAGCAGTTCTTC. It codes for CAISSRALGTAGAYNEQFF.

There are a few counts of this clonotype. The chain has TRBV6-2 or TRBV6-3 and TRBJ1-1; TRBD1 matches at 7 bases. This CDR3 has 13 residues. CDR1 and CDR2 (germline): MNHEY, SVGEGT. V trimming: 2 bases; J trimming: 4 bases; junction bases outside the gene matches: 1. CDR3 DNA: TGTGCCAGCAGTTACAACAGGGGCACTGAAGCTTTCTTT. Its protein product is CASSYNRGTEAFF.